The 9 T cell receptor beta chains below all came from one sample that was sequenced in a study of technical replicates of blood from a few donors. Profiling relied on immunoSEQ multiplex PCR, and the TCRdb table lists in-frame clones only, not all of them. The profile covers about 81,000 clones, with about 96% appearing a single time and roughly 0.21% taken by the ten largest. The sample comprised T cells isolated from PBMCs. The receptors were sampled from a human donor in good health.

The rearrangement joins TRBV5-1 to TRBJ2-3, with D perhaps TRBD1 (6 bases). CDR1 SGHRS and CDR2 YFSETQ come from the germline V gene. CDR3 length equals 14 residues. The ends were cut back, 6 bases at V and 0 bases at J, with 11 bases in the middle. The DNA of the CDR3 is TGCGCCAGCAATCCGGGGACAAGCACAGATACGCAGTATTTT. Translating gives CASNPGTSTDTQYF.

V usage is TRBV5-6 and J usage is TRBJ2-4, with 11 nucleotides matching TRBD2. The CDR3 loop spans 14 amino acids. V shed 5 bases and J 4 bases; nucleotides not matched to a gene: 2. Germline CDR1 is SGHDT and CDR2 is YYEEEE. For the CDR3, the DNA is TGTGCCAGCAGAAGGACTAGCGGGAAAAACATTCAGTACTTC. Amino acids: CASRRTSGKNIQYF. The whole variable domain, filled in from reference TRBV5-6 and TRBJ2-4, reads DAGVTQSPTHLIKTRGQQVTLRCSPKSGHDTVSWYQQALGQGPQFIFQYYEEEERQRGNFPDRFSGHQFPNYSSELNVNALLLGDSALYLCASRRTSGKNIQYFGAGTRLSVL.

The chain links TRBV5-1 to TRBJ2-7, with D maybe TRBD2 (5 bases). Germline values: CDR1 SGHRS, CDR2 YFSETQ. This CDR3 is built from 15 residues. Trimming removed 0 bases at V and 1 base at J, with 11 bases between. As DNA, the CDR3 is TGCGCCAGCAGCTTGGCGCAGGACTCATCCTACGAGCAGTACTTC. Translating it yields CASSLAQDSSYEQYF.

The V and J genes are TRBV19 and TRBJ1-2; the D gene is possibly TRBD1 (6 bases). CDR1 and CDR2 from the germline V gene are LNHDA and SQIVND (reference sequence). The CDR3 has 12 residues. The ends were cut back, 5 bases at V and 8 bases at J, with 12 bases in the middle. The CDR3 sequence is CASSFGTIGYTF. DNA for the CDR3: TGTGCCAGTAGTTTCGGGACAATCGGCTACACCTTC.

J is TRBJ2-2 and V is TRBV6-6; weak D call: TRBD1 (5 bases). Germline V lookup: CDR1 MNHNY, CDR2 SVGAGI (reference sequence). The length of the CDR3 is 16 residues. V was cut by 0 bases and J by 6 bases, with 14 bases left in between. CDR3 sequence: CASSYSIDKGSGELFF. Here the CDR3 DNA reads TGTGCCAGCAGTTACTCTATCGACAAGGGGTCCGGGGAGCTGTTTTTT.

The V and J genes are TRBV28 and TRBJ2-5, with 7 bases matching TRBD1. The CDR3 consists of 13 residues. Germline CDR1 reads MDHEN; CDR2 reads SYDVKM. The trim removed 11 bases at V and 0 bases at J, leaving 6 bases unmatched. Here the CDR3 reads CAGGQRNQETQYF. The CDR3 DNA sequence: TGTGCCGGGGGACAGAGAAACCAAGAGACCCAGTACTTC.

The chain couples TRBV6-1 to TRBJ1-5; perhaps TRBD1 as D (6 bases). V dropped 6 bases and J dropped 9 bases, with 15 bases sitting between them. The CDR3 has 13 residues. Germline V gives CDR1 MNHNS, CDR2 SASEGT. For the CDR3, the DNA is TGTGCCAGCAGAGGAGCAGGGGAGGGGCCCCAGCATTTT. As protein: CASRGAGEGPQHF.

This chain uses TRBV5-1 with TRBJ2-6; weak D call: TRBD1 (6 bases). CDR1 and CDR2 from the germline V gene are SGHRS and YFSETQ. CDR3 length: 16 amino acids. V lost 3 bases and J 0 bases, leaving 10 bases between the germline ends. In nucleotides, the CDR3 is TGCGCCAGCAGCTGGGACACCTTCTCTGGGGCCAACGTCCTGACTTTC. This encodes CASSWDTFSGANVLTF.

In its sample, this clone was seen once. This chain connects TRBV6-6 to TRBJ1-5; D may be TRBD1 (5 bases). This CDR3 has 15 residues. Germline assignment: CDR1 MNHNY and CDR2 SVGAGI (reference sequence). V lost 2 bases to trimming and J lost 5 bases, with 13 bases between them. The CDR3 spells CASSYLVRVDQPQHF. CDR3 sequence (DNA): TGTGCCAGCAGTTACCTGGTCAGGGTTGATCAGCCCCAGCATTTT.